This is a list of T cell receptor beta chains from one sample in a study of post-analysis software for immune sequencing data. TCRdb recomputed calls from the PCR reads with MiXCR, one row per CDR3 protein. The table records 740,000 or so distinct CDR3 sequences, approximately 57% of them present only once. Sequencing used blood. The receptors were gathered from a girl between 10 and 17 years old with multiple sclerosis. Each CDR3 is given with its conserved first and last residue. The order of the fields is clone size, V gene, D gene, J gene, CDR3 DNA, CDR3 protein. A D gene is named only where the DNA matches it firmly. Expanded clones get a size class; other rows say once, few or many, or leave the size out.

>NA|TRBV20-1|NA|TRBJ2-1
TGCAGTGCTAGGGGCCTCAGCGAGACACTCTTCGGTGAGCAGTTCTTC
CSARGLSETLFGEQFF
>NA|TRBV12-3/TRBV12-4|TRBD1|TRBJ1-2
TGTGCCAGCAGCCGACTACAGGGGACAGCTTATGGCTACACCTTC
CASSRLQGTAYGYTF
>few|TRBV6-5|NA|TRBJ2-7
TGTGCCAGCACCTCCTACAGGGAACGAGGGCAGTACTTC
CASTSYRERGQYF
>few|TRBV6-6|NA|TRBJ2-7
TGTGCCAGCAGTTACTCGGGGGACATATCCCTCGAGCAGTACTTC
CASSYSGDISLEQYF
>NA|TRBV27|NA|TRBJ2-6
TGTGCCAGCAGTCCCCAACAGGGATCTGGGGCCAACGTCCTGACTTTC
CASSPQQGSGANVLTF
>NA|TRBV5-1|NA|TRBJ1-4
TGCGCCAGCAACGAGGACCAAAGTGAAAAACTGTTTTTT
CASNEDQSEKLFF
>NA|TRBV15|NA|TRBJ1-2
TGTGCCACCAGCAGAGGGGAGGCAGCCTATGGCTACACCTTC
CATSRGEAAYGYTF
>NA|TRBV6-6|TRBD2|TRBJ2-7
TGTGCCAGCAGTTACTCGAGAAGCGGGAACCCCTACGAGCAGTACTTC
CASSYSRSGNPYEQYF
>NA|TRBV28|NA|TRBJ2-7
TGTGCCAGCACCAATCGACAGAACTCCTACGAGCAGTACTTC
CASTNRQNSYEQYF
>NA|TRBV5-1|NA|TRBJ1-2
TGCGCCAGCAGCTTGTCAGAATTAAACGGCTACACCTTC
CASSLSELNGYTF
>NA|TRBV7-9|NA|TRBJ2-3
TGTGCCAGCAGCCCACGAGGCCCGGACAGTCCTCGCGCAGATACGCAGTATTTT
CASSPRGPDSPRADTQYF
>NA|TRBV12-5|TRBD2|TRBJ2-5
TGTGCTAGTGGTTTAGGCGTAGCGGGAGCGCAGACCCAGTACTTC
CASGLGVAGAQTQYF
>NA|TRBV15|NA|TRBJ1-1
TGTGCCACCAGCAGAGATTTTGGGGGGAACACTGAAGCTTTCTTT
CATSRDFGGNTEAFF
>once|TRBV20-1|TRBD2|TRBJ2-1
TGCAGTGCTAGAGATTTTGGAGCGGGAGTGCTTGAGCAGTTCTTC
CSARDFGAGVLEQFF
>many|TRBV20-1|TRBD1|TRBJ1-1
TGCAGTGCCCTTACCGGGACAGGACTCACTGAAGCTTTCTTT
CSALTGTGLTEAFF
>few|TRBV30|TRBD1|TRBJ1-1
TGTGCCTGGAAAGACAGGGTGGGGACTGAAGCTTTCTTT
CAWKDRVGTEAFF
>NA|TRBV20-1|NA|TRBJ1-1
TGCAGTGCTAGCCCCCCGTCGGCTTTCTTT
CSASPPSAFF
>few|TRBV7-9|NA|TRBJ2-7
TGTGCCAGCAGCTTGGGCGCTGCCGACACCTACGAGCAGTACTTC
CASSLGAADTYEQYF
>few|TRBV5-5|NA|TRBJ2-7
TGTGCCAGCAGCGTCCAGGGTCGAGATCACGAGCAGTACTTC
CASSVQGRDHEQYF
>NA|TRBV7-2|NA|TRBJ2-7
TGTGCCAGCAGCTTAACGAGGGATTCCGCTCTCTACGAGCAGTACTTC
CASSLTRDSALYEQYF
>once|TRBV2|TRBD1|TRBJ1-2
TGTGCCAGCAACCCATGGGGACAGGGCGGTAACTATGGCTACACCTTC
CASNPWGQGGNYGYTF
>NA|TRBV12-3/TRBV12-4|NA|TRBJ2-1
TGTGCCAGCAGTGAGCCGGGGATAAGATACAATGAGCAGTTCTTC
CASSEPGIRYNEQFF
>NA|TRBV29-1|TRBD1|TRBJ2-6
TGCAGCGCCGATCCGGGACAGGGGTCTGGGGCCAACGTCCTGACTTTC
CSADPGQGSGANVLTF
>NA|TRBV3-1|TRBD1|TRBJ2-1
TGTGCCAGCAGCTACAGGGGCGTAAAGCAGTTCTTC
CASSYRGVKQFF
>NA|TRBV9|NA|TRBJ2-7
TGTGCCAGCAGCGCCCGGGACACATCTACCTACGAGCAGTACTTC
CASSARDTSTYEQYF
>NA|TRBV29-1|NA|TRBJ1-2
TGCAGCGTTCGAGGGGCCGGTGGCTACACCTTC
CSVRGAGGYTF
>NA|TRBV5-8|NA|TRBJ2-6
TGTGCCAGCAGCCTGGCTTTAAACTCTGGGGCCAACGTCCTGACTTTC
CASSLALNSGANVLTF
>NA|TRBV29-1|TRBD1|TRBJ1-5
TGCAGCGTGCGGACAGGGGGCAGTCAGCCCCAGCATTTT
CSVRTGGSQPQHF
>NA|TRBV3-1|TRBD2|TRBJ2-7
TGTGCCAGCAGGCTACTGGCGGGGGGTTCCTACGAGCAGTACTTC
CASRLLAGGSYEQYF
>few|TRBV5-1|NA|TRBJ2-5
TGCGCCAGCAGCTTGAGGAGGGGAAGAGGAGAGACCCAGTACTTC
CASSLRRGRGETQYF
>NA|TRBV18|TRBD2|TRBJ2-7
TGTGCCAGCTCACCGATCCCAGGCGGACTAGGAGTATACGAGCAGTACTTC
CASSPIPGGLGVYEQYF
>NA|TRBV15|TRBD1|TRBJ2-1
TGTGCCACCAAACAGGGGGATATCTACAATGAGCAGTTCTTC
CATKQGDIYNEQFF